What follows is one T cell receptor (beta chain) and its context. The antigen is not known. Profiled with immunoSEQ multiplex PCR; TCRdb holds only in-frame clones, not every one. The sample holds 450,000 to 550,000 clones, around 89% seen once. CDR1 is LGHNA, CDR2 YNFKEQ, per germline. The CDR3 extends over 13 amino acids. The V and J ends lost 3 bases and 4 bases respectively, with 9 bases between them. Treatment meaning: around 19 received Ad26.COV2.S at low or high dose, single or two shots; several received placebo; per-sample allocation not given. Collection of the samples took place on day 63 after the first injection of vaccine or placebo. Ad26.COV2.S expressed prefusion-stabilized spike from the original Wuhan strain. The data stem from a study of Ad26.COV2.S vaccination and SARS-CoV-2 variants. Turning to the study itself: Vaccine-arm donor from the placebo-controlled COV1001 Ad26.COV2.S trial. Study outcomes and limitations: Substantial breadth was reportedly displayed by spike-specific CD8+ and CD4+ T cell responses after vaccination. Among vaccine recipients, spike-specific TCR breadth exceeded that of placebo recipients.

The source of this sequence is a person between 18 and 65 years old who received the Ad26.COV2.S COVID-19 vaccine or a placebo. The sample here was peripheral blood, taken in a trial of Ad26.COV2.S vaccine versus placebo. This chain uses TRBV4-2 with TRBJ1-2; TRBD1 might be the D (5 bases). This chain's CDR3 is CASSHRGGYGYTF. The CDR3, as DNA: TGTGCCAGCAGCCACCGGGGGGGCTATGGCTACACCTTC.